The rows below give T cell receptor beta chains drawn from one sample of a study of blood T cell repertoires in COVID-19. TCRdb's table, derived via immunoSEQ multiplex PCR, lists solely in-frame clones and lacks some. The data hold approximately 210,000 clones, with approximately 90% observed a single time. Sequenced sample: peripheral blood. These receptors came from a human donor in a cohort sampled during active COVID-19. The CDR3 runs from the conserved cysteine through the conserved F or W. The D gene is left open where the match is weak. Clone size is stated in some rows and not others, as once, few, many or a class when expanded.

TGTGCCAGCAGCTTAGGTGCTAGCAGATCCTACGAGCAGTACTTC	CASSLGASRSYEQYF	TRBV7-2	TRBJ2-7	NA	NA
TGTGCCAGCAGCGCGACCAGGAGGGTTGACTCTGGAAACACCATATATTTT	CASSATRRVDSGNTIYF	TRBV9	TRBJ1-3	NA	NA
TGTGCCAGCAGCTTGGGTGCGGGGGGCACAGATACGCAGTATTTT	CASSLGAGGTDTQYF	TRBV7-9	TRBJ2-3	once	TRBD2
TGTGCCAGCAGCCAAGACCTCCGGGGGACCCAGTACTTC	CASSQDLRGTQYF	TRBV3-1/TRBV3-2	TRBJ2-5	NA	NA
TGTGCCAGCAGTTTATTGGCGGGGCTGGATAATGAGCAGTTCTTC	CASSLLAGLDNEQFF	TRBV27	TRBJ2-1	NA	NA
TGTGCCAGCAGCCCTGACAGGGTCACAGATACGCAGTATTTT	CASSPDRVTDTQYF	TRBV7-2	TRBJ2-3	once	TRBD1
TGTGCCAGTAGTATAAACGCGGGGGGACCCTACGAGCAGTACTTC	CASSINAGGPYEQYF	TRBV19	TRBJ2-7	NA	TRBD2
TGTGCCAGCAGCTCGGGCTCCGGGGCGGGAGGGTATGAGCAGTTCTTC	CASSSGSGAGGYEQFF	TRBV7-2	TRBJ2-1	NA	TRBD2
TGTGCCTGGAGTCCTTCGAAGGGGCAGGGGATCAAAGCTTTCTTT	CAWSPSKGQGIKAFF	TRBV30	TRBJ1-1	once	NA
TGTGCCAGTAGTATGGGCAACGCTAACTATGGCTACACCTTC	CASSMGNANYGYTF	TRBV19	TRBJ1-2	few	NA
TGTGCCAGCAGTTTTCGTGAGGGAACTGAAGCTTTCTTT	CASSFREGTEAFF	TRBV27	TRBJ1-1	NA	NA
TGTGCCATCTCCGGTGGGACAGGGGGCTACAATGAGCAGTTCTTC	CAISGGTGGYNEQFF	TRBV10-3	TRBJ2-1	NA	TRBD1
TGTGCCAGCAGCTTGGCTGGGACTAGGTCGAACACCGGGGAGCTGTTTTTT	CASSLAGTRSNTGELFF	TRBV5-4	TRBJ2-2	NA	TRBD2
TGTGCCAGCAGCTCTGGACAGGGCCCCTACGAGCAGTACTTC	CASSSGQGPYEQYF	TRBV7-2	TRBJ2-7	NA	TRBD1
TGTGCCAGCAACCCAGGGGGAAATCAGCCCCAGCATTTT	CASNPGGNQPQHF	TRBV12-3/TRBV12-4	TRBJ1-5	NA	TRBD1
TGTGCCAGCAGCCGACAGGGGACAACTAATGAAAAACTGTTTTTT	CASSRQGTTNEKLFF	TRBV28	TRBJ1-4	NA	TRBD1